Sequencing of this T cell receptor (beta chain) was carried out in a study of blood T cell repertoires in COVID-19. At the level of the study: The United States, Italy and Spain were the sources of the acute and convalescent COVID-19 samples.

This clone was seen once. Original analysis: Amplification of reference gene primers provided the estimated nucleated cell counts. The assay was immunoSEQ multiplex PCR, and TCRdb's table has in-frame clones only and misses some. V, J and clone size are those of that table, while D and trimming were read from the DNA. This sample yields fewer than 200,000 clones, of which 70% to 90% are seen a single time; about 1.2% belongs to the top ten. Sequencing used peripheral blood. The receptor was isolated from a man aged 55-75 years who had recovered from COVID-19.

The CDR3 sequence: CASSQASGGVQYF. CDR3 bases: TGTGCCAGCAGCCAAGCTTCAGGGGGCGTCCAGTACTTC. This rearrangement joins TRBV14 to TRBJ2-7; 8 bases agree with TRBD1. This CDR3 comprises 13 residues. CDR1 is SGHDN and CDR2 is FVKESK in the germline V gene. Germline trimming cut 1 base from V and 10 bases from J; bases unmatched to any gene: 6.